This TCR beta chain originates from a study of blood T cell repertoires in COVID-19 (dated by TCRdb to the early 2020s). General notes on the study: Samples from collaborators originated in the United States, Italy and Spain and spanned both the acute and convalescent phases of COVID-19. The material from the prospective study consisted of cDNA or gDNA derived from T cells, B-cell-depleted T cells, or PBMCs. Deeply sampled blood TCRbeta repertoires from subjects exposed to, actively infected with, or recovered from COVID-19 were included in the dataset. The repertoires were released in a freely available public database meant as a resource for research on the immune response to SARS-CoV-2. Samples came from the ongoing ImmuneRACE study (first 160 participants) plus 1,254 subjects from 6 global collaborators. The sample metadata nearly always contained a de-identified subject ID, COVID-19 status, age in years and sex. Where available, HLA class I and class II types were taken from metadata supplied by the sample provider and were not determined by assay-based typing.

The study at large found these results: The quantity of clinical and demographic metadata differed by source and by participant and was supplied without curation.

Compared with germline, V lacks 1 base and J lacks 1 base; bases without a gene match: 3. The germline V gene provides CDR1 SGHVS and CDR2 FQNEAQ. CDR3 length: 16 amino acids, cysteine to phenylalanine. The retained sequence is limited to the CDR3, 48 bases, with the frame set at the first base. Each collaborating institution followed its own protocols to collect whole blood in K2EDTA tubes. For TCRbeta analysis, collaborator samples were shipped as frozen whole blood, as isolated PBMCs, or as DNA extracted from either sample type. TCRbeta CDR3 regions were amplified from genomic DNA using the immunoSEQ Assay, a bias-controlled multiplex PCR. The paper's data handling went like this. Within the assay, amplification of reference gene primers was used to estimate how many nucleated cells each sample contained. To quantify the absolute abundance of each unique TCRbeta CDR3 rearrangement, sequence reads were collapsed and filtered. For each sample, productive Simpson clonality was calculated by taking the square root of Simpson's diversity index across productive rearrangements. Entries here come from immuneACCESS through TCRdb and include only in-frame sequences with V and J called. Some clones fail to appear in such tables; in the studies checked, an unresolved V gene covers under half of the shortfall, and the cause of the remainder is unknown. That table furnishes V, J and clone size, whereas the DNA furnished D and trimming. Across this sample there are approximately 49,000 clones, with 88% seen only once. The top ten clones comprise about 2.9% of the sample.

As regards this clone: There is no known antigen for this receptor. No base quality information exists; no much larger clone differs at one position.

Material for sequencing was peripheral blood. The chain links TRBV7-8 with TRBJ2-3; TRBD2 matches 9 bases in the middle. The clonotype comes from a man aged 50 to 60 with active COVID-19. The sequenced DNA is TGTGCCAGCAGCTTAGACGTAGCGGGGGGCACAGATACGCAGTATTTT. Its protein is CASSLDVAGGTDTQYF.